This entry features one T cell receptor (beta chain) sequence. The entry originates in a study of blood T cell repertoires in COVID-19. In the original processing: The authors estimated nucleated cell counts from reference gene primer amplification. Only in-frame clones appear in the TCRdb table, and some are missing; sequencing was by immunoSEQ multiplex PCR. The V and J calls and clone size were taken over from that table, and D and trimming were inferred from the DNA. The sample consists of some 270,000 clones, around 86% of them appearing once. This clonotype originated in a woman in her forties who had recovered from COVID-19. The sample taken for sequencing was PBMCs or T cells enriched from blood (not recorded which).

The CDR3 reads CASSQDLLKRQGAFSEAFF. The CDR3 region has the DNA TGCGCCAGCAGCCAAGATCTTCTAAAAAGACAGGGGGCCTTCTCTGAAGCTTTCTTT. The chain couples TRBV4-3 to TRBJ1-1; 10 bases fit TRBD1. V shed 0 bases, J shed 6 bases, and the junction held 16 bases outside the gene matches. Germline loops: CDR1 LGHNA, CDR2 YSLEER. The CDR3 contains 19 residues.